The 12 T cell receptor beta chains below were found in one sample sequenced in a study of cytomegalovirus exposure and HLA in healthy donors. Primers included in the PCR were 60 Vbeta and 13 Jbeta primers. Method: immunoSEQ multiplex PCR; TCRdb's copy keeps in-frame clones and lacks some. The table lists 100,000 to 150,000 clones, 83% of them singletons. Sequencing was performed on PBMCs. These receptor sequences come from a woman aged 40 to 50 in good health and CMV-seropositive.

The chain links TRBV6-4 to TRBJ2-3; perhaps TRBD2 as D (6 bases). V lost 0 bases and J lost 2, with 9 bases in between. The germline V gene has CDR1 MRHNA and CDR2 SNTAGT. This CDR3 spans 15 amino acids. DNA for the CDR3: TGTGCCAGCAGTGACTCTGTAGCGGCCACAGATACGCAGTATTTT. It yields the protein CASSDSVAATDTQYF.

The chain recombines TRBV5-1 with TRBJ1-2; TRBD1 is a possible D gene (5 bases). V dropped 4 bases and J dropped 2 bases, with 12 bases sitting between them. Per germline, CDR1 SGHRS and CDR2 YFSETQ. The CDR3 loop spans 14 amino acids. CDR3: CASSQDGQNYGYTF. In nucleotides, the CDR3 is TGCGCCAGCAGCCAGGACGGACAAAACTATGGCTACACCTTC.

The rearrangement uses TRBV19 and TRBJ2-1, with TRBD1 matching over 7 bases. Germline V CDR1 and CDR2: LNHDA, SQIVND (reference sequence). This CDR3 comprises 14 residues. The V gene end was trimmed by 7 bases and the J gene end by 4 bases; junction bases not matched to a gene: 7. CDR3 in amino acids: CASKPVGQYNEQFF. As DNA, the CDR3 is TGTGCCAGTAAGCCCGTGGGACAGTACAATGAGCAGTTCTTC.

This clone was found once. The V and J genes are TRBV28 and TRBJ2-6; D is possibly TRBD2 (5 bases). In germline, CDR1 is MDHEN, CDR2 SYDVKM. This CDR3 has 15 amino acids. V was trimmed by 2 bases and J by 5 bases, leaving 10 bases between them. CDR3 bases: TGTGCCAGCAGTTTACGTGGACTCCGGGCCAACGTCCTGACTTTC. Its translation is CASSLRGLRANVLTF.

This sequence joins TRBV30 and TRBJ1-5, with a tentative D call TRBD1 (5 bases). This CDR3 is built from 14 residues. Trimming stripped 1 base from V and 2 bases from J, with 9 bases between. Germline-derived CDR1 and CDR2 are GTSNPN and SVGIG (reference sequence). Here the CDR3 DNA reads TGTGCCTGGAGTGGCGGAGGGGGCAATCAGCCCCAGCATTTT. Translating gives CAWSGGGGNQPQHF.

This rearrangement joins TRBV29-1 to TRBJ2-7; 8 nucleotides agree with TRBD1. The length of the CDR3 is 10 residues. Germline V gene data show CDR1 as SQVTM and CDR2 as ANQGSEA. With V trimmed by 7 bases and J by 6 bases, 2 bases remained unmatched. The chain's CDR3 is CSAQGGEQYF. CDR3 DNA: TGCAGCGCACAGGGGGGCGAGCAGTACTTC.

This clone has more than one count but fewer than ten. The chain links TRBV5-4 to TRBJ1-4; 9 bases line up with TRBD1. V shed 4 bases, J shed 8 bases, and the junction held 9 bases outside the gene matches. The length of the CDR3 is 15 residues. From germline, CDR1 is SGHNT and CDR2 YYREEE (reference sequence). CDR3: CASSDLRQGGEKLFF. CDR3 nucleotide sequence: TGTGCCAGCAGCGACCTACGACAGGGGGGGGAAAAACTGTTTTTT.

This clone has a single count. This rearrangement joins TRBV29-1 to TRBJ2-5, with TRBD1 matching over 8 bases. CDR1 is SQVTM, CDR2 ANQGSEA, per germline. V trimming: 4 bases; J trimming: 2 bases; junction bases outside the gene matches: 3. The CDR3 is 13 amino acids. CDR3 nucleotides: TGCAGCGTTGTAGGACAGGGTCAAGAGACCCAGTACTTC. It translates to CSVVGQGQETQYF.

CDR3 sequence (DNA): TGCGCCAGCAGCTCTTTACAGGGAGGGCTGTCACCCCTCCACTTT. This sequence encodes CASSSLQGGLSPLHF. This chain uses TRBV5-1 with TRBJ1-6, with a possible D match to TRBD1 (6 bases). Trimming removed 3 bases at V and 10 bases at J, with 17 bases between. CDR1 and CDR2 (germline): SGHRS, YFSETQ. The CDR3 has 15 residues.

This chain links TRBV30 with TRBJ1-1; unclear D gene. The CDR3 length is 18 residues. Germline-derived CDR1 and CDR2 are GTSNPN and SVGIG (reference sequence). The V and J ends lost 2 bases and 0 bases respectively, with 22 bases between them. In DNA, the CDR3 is TGTGCCTGGAGTTCCCCAAGCTGGGCAGGCCTCATGAACACTGAAGCTTTCTTT. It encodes CAWSSPSWAGLMNTEAFF.

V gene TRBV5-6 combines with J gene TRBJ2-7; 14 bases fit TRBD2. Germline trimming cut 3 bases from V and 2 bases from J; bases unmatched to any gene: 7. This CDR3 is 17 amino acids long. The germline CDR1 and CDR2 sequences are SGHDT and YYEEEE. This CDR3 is CASSSGLAGEGTYEQYF. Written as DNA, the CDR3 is TGTGCCAGCAGCTCGGGACTAGCGGGAGAGGGGACCTACGAGCAGTACTTC.

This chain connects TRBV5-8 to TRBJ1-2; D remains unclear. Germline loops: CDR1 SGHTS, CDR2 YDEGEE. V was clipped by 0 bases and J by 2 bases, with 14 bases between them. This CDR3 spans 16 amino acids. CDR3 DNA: TGTGCCAGCAGCTTGGGGCAGGCCGGCATCAACTATGGCTACACCTTC. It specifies CASSLGQAGINYGYTF. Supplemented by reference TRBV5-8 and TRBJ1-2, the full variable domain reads EAGVTQSPTHLIKTRGQQATLRCSPISGHTSVYWYQQALGLGLQFLLWYDEGEERNRGNFPPRFSGRQFPNYSSELNVNALELEDSALYLCASSLGQAGINYGYTFGSGTRLTVV.